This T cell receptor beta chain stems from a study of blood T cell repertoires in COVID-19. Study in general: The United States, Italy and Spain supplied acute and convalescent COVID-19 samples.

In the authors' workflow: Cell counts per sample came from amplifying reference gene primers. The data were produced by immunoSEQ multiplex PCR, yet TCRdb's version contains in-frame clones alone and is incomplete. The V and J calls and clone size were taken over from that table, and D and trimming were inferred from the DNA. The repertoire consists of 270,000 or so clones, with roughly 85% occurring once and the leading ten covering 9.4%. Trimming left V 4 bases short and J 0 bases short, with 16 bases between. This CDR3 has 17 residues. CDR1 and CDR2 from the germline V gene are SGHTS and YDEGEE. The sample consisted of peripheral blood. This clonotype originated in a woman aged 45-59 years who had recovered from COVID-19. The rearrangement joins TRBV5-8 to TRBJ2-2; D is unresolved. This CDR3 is CASSPAVSLPNTGELFF. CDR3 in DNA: TGTGCCAGCAGCCCGGCGGTATCACTGCCGAACACCGGGGAGCTGTTTTTT.